The 20 T cell receptor beta chains below were found in one sample sequenced in a study of blood T cell repertoires in COVID-19. Assay used: immunoSEQ multiplex PCR; TCRdb lists only in-frame clones, some missing. This sample yields tens of thousands of clones, of which 90% are seen a single time; about 15% belongs to the top ten. Sequencing was done on a sample of peripheral blood. Source of these receptors: an elderly man with acute or convalescent COVID-19.

This clone was detected once. The CDR3 loop is CASSVSRNTEAFF. For the CDR3, the DNA is TGTGCCAGCAGCGTAAGCCGAAACACTGAAGCTTTCTTT. The chain links TRBV9 to TRBJ1-1; D is undetermined. V lost 1 base, J lost 2 bases, and 6 bases lay in between. CDR1 SGDLS and CDR2 YYNGEE come from the germline V gene. This CDR3 region has 13 residues.

This sequence joins TRBV14 and TRBJ1-4; D gene unclear. The CDR3 totals 14 residues. The germline V gene encodes CDR1 SGHDN and CDR2 FVKESK. V lost 1 base to trimming and J lost 8 bases, with 11 bases between them. The CDR3 DNA is TGTGCCAGCAGCCAAGGGGCCAGGCAAGAAAAACTGTTTTTT. Translating gives CASSQGARQEKLFF.

The chain recombines TRBV6-5 with TRBJ1-1, with 8 bases identical to TRBD1. J was trimmed by 5 bases and V by 6 bases; bases with no gene match: 11. The germline V gene has CDR1 MNHEY and CDR2 SVGAGI. CDR3 length: 15 residues. This CDR3 reads CASSPETGEWTEAFF. The CDR3 coding sequence is TGTGCCAGCAGCCCCGAGACAGGGGAGTGGACTGAAGCTTTCTTT.

The V and J genes are TRBV18 and TRBJ2-1; tentatively, D is TRBD1 (5 bases). V was cut by 5 bases and J by 0 bases, with 11 bases left in between. CDR3 size: 15 residues. Germline V lookup: CDR1 KGHSH, CDR2 LQKENI. The CDR3 DNA sequence: TGTGCCAGCTCAGATGACAGAGGCTCCTACAATGAGCAGTTCTTC. This sequence encodes CASSDDRGSYNEQFF.

J is TRBJ2-3 and V is TRBV28; D not resolved. V was clipped by 3 bases and J by 4 bases, with 2 bases between them. Germline values: CDR1 MDHEN, CDR2 SYDVKM. This CDR3 spans 11 amino acids. CDR3: CASSFADTQYF. The CDR3 nucleotides are TGTGCCAGCAGTTTCGCAGATACGCAGTATTTT.

The rearrangement links TRBV20-1 to TRBJ1-5; unclear D gene. CDR1 is DFQATT and CDR2 is SNEGSKA in the germline V gene (reference sequence). The CDR3 extends over 15 amino acids. The V and J ends lost 3 bases and 1 base respectively, with 13 bases between them. The CDR3: CSASEGSRSNQPQHF. The CDR3 DNA reads TGCAGTGCTAGTGAGGGCAGTCGGAGCAATCAGCCCCAGCATTTT.

The chain combines TRBV6-2 or TRBV6-3 with TRBJ2-6, with 8 bases fitting TRBD1. Germline V gene sequence: CDR1 MNHEY, CDR2 SVGEGT. The length of the CDR3 is 15 residues. Trimming removed 2 bases from V and 8 bases from J; junction bases left unmatched: 5. DNA of the CDR3: TGTGCCAGCAGTTACGACCAGGGGGCATCCAACGTCCTGACTTTC. Its protein is CASSYDQGASNVLTF.

The chain uses TRBV3-1 (or the pseudogene TRBV3-2) and TRBJ2-4, with D perhaps matching TRBD2 (6 bases). The germline CDR1 and CDR2 sequences are LGHDT and YNNKEL (reference sequence). The V end was cut by 4 bases, the J end by 6 bases, with 10 bases between. This CDR3 comprises 13 residues. CDR3 DNA: TGTGCCAGCAGCCGCAGCGGGCCAAACATTCAGTACTTC. Protein: CASSRSGPNIQYF.

This clone has only one observation. The chain couples TRBV19 to TRBJ1-2; the D gene is possibly TRBD1 (5 bases). This CDR3 is 13 amino acids long. Trimming left V 9 bases short and J 2 bases short, with 13 bases between. The germline V gene has CDR1 LNHDA and CDR2 SQIVND (reference sequence). Written as DNA, the CDR3 is TGTGCCAGCGGGGCGGGAGGGAACTATGGCTACACCTTC. Translated, it gives CASGAGGNYGYTF.

This chain links TRBV4-1 with TRBJ1-4, with no clear D. The CDR3 loop spans 15 amino acids. Germline values: CDR1 MGHRA, CDR2 YSYEKL. The ends were cut back, 2 bases at V and 2 bases at J, with 9 bases in the middle. CDR3 region: CASSQIGVTNEKLFF. The CDR3 DNA is TGCGCCAGCAGCCAAATAGGAGTCACTAATGAAAAACTGTTTTTT.

The chain recombines TRBV5-1 with TRBJ2-7; the D gene is possibly TRBD2 (6 bases). This CDR3 comprises 16 residues. Trimming removed 1 base at V and 2 bases at J, with 16 bases between. The germline V gene has CDR1 SGHRS and CDR2 YFSETQ. DNA of the CDR3: TGCGCCAGCAGCTTGCGAGCGGGCTCACCTCCCTACGAGCAGTACTTC. Translating gives CASSLRAGSPPYEQYF.

The chain combines TRBV5-6 with TRBJ1-2; D is ambiguous. The CDR3 is 13 amino acids. Trimming shortened V by 0 bases and J by 7 bases, and 10 bases separated the two germline ends. The germline V gene has CDR1 SGHDT and CDR2 YYEEEE. CDR3 residues: CASSLGRGGGYTF. The CDR3 coding sequence is TGTGCCAGCAGCTTGGGGCGGGGAGGTGGCTACACCTTC. The full variable domain, its missing parts supplied by reference TRBV5-6 and TRBJ1-2, is DAGVTQSPTHLIKTRGQQVTLRCSPKSGHDTVSWYQQALGQGPQFIFQYYEEEERQRGNFPDRFSGHQFPNYSSELNVNALLLGDSALYLCASSLGRGGGYTFGSGTRLTVV.

The chain links TRBV6-5 to TRBJ1-5; D possibly corresponds to TRBD1 (5 bases). Looked up from germline, CDR1 is MNHEY and CDR2 is SVGAGI. V shed 5 bases and J shed 4 bases, with 12 bases lying between them. The CDR3 has 14 residues. The CDR3 nucleotides are TGTGCCAGCAGTCCCAGGGCGTTTAATCAGCCCCAGCATTTT. Protein: CASSPRAFNQPQHF.

The rearrangement joins TRBV7-9 to TRBJ2-1; possibly TRBD2 for D (5 bases). This CDR3 spans 15 amino acids. The germline V and J ends were trimmed by 5 bases and 10 bases, with 21 bases remaining between them. Germline lookup yields CDR1 SEHNR and CDR2 FQNEAQ (reference sequence). This CDR3 is CASSPSGITSLEQFF. CDR3 DNA sequence: TGTGCCAGCAGCCCCAGCGGAATTACTAGTTTGGAGCAGTTCTTC.

This chain links TRBV11-3 with TRBJ2-1, with D perhaps TRBD2 (5 bases). CDR1 is SGHNT and CDR2 is YENEEA in the germline V gene. The CDR3 sequence is 11 residues long. Trimming took 3 bases from V and 10 from J, leaving 7 bases between them. The CDR3 spells CASSFRREQFF. CDR3 nucleotide sequence: TGTGCCAGCAGCTTTCGGAGGGAGCAGTTCTTC.

This chain links TRBV6-5 with TRBJ1-6; no firm D call. Trimming stripped 2 bases from V and 5 bases from J, with 4 bases between. The CDR3 is 13 residues long. The germline CDR1 and CDR2 sequences are MNHEY and SVGAGI. CDR3 sequence: CASSYEDNSPLHF. Written as DNA, the CDR3 is TGTGCCAGCAGTTACGAGGATAATTCACCCCTCCACTTT.

This chain uses TRBV24-1 with TRBJ2-1; 7 nucleotides align to TRBD1. V trimming: 4 bases; J trimming: 0 bases; junction bases outside the gene matches: 5. Germline V gives CDR1 KGHDR, CDR2 SFDVKD. The CDR3 runs 16 residues. CDR3 sequence: CATSDPGTDSYNEQFF. The CDR3 DNA sequence: TGTGCCACCAGTGACCCCGGGACAGACTCCTACAATGAGCAGTTCTTC.

The V call is TRBV5-4, the J call TRBJ1-1; D may be TRBD1 (5 bases). V was shortened by 4 bases and J by 4 bases, with 14 bases between the two germline ends. Germline V gene data show CDR1 as SGHNT and CDR2 as YYREEE (reference sequence). This CDR3 has 14 residues. The CDR3 spells CASSTPGIVTEAFF. As DNA, the CDR3 is TGTGCCAGCAGCACTCCAGGGATTGTCACTGAAGCTTTCTTT.

The J gene is TRBJ2-7, the V gene TRBV6-5; D gene ambiguous. This CDR3 is built from 13 residues. Per germline, CDR1 MNHEY and CDR2 SVGAGI. V lost 6 bases and J 2 bases, leaving 11 bases between the germline ends. CDR3 sequence reads: CASRRSPTYEQYF. The CDR3 nucleotides are TGTGCCAGCAGGAGGTCCCCCACCTACGAGCAGTACTTC.

The chain combines TRBV7-9 with TRBJ2-5, with 12 bases that match TRBD2. CDR1 and CDR2 from the germline V gene are SEHNR and FQNEAQ (reference sequence). This CDR3 spans 15 amino acids. V dropped 5 bases and J dropped 3; count of bases not matched to a gene: 4. The CDR3 nucleotides are TGTGCCAGCAGCCCAGGACTAGCGGGGAAAGAGACCCAGTACTTC. Translating gives CASSPGLAGKETQYF. Drawing the rest from reference TRBV7-9 and TRBJ2-5, the complete variable domain is DTGVSQNPRHKITKRGQNVTFRCDPISEHNRLYWYRQTLGQGPEFLTYFQNEAQLEKSRLLSDRFSAERPKGSFSTLEIQRTEQGDSAMYLCASSPGLAGKETQYFGPGTRLLVL.